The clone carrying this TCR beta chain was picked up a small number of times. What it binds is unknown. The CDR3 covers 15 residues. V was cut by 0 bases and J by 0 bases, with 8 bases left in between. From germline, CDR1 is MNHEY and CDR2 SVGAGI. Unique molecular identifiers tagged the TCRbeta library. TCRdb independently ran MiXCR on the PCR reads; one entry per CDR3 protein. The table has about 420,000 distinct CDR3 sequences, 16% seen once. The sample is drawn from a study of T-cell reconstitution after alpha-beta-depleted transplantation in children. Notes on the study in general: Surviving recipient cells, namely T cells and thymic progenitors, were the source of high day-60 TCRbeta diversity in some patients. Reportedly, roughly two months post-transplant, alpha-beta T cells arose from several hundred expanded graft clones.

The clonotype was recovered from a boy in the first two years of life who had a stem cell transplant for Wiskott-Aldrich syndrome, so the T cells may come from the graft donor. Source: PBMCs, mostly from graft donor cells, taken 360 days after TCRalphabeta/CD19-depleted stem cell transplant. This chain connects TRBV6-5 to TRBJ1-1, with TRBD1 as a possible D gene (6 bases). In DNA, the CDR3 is TGTGCCAGCAGTTACTCATCAGGGGTGAACACTGAAGCTTTCTTT. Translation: CASSYSSGVNTEAFF.